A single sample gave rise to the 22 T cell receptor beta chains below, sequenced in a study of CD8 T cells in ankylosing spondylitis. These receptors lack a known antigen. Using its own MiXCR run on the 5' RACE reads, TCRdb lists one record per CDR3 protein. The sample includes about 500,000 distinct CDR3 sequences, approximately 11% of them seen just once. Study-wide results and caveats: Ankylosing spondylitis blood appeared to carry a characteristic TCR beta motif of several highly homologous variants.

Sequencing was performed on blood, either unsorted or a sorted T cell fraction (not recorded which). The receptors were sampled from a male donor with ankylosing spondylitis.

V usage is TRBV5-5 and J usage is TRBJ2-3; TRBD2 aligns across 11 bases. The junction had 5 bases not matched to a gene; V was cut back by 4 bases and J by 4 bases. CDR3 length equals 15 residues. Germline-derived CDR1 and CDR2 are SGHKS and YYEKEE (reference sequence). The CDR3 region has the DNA TGTGCCAGCAGCCCCTTACTAGCGGGAGCAGATACGCAGTATTTT. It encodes CASSPLLAGADTQYF.

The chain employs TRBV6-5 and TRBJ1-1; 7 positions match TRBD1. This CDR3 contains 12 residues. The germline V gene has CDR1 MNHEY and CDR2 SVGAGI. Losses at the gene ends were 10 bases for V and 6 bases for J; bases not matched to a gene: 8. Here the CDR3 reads CATQQGRAEAFF. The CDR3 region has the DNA TGTGCCACACAACAGGGGAGAGCTGAAGCTTTCTTT.

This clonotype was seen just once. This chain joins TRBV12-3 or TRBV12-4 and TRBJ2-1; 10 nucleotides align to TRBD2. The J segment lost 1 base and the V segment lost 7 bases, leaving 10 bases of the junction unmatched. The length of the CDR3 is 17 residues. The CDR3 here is CASISGGTSASYNEQFF. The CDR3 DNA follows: TGTGCCAGCATCTCCGGGGGGACTAGCGCTTCCTACAATGAGCAGTTCTTC.

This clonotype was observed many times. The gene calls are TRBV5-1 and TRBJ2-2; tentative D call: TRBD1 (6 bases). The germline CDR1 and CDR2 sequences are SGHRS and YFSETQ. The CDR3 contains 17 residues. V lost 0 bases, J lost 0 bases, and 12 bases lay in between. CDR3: CASSLGRGIANTGELFF. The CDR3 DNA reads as TGCGCCAGCAGCTTGGGCAGGGGCATCGCGAACACCGGGGAGCTGTTTTTT.

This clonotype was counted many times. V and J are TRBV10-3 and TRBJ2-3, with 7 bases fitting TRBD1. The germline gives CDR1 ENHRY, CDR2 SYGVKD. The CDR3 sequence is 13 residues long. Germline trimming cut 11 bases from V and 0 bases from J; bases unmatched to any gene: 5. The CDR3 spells CALGTASTDTQYF. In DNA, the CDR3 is TGTGCCCTCGGGACAGCGAGCACAGATACGCAGTATTTT.

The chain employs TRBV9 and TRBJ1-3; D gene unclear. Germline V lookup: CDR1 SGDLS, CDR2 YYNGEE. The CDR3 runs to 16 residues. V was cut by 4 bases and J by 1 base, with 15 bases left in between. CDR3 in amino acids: CASSTDPARSGNTIYF. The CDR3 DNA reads TGTGCCAGCAGCACCGACCCAGCTCGATCTGGAAACACCATATATTTT.

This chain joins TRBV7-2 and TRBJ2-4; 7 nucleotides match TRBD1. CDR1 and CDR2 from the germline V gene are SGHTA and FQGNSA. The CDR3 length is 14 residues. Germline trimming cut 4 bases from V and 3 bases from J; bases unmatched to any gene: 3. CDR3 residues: CASSYRDSKNIQYF. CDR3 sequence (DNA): TGTGCCAGCAGCTACCGGGACAGCAAAAACATTCAGTACTTC.

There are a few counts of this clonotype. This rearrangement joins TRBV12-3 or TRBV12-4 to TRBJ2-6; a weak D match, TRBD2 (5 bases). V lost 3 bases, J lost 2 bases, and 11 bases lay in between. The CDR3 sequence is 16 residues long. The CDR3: CASSFRERAGANVLTF. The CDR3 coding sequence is TGTGCCAGCAGTTTTCGAGAGAGGGCTGGGGCCAACGTCCTGACTTTC.

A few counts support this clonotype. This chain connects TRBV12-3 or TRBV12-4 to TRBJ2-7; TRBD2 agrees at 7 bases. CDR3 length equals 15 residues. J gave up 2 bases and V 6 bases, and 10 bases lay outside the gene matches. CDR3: CASSLRTSVPYEQYF. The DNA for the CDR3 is TGTGCCAGCAGCCTTCGAACTAGCGTACCCTACGAGCAGTACTTC.

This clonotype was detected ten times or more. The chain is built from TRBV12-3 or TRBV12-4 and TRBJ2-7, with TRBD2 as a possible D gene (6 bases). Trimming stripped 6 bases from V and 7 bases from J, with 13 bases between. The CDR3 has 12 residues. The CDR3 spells CASSPDAGEQYF. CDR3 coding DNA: TGTGCCAGCAGCCCTGATGCGGGAGAGCAGTACTTC.

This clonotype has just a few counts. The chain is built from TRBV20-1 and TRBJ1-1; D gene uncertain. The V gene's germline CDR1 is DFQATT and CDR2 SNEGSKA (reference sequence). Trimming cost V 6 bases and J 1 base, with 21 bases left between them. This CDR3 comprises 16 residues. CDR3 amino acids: CSAPVGGRKKNTEAFF. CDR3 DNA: TGCAGTGCGCCGGTTGGAGGACGAAAGAAGAACACTGAAGCTTTCTTT.

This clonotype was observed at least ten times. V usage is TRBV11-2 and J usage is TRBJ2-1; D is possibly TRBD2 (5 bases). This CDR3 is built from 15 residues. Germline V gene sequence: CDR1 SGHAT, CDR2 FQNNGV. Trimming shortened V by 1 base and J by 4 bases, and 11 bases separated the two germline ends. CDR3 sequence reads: CASSLAASRYNEQFF. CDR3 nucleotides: TGTGCCAGCAGCTTAGCCGCTAGCAGGTACAATGAGCAGTTCTTC.

This CDR3 reads CASSPQQGTGELFF. The CDR3 DNA reads as TGTGCCAGCAGCCCTCAACAGGGAACCGGGGAGCTGTTTTTT. This rearrangement joins TRBV11-1 to TRBJ2-2, with D tentatively TRBD1 (6 bases). V was shortened by 5 bases and J by 5 bases, with 12 bases between the two germline ends. Germline V gene lookup returns CDR1 SGHAT and CDR2 FQDESV (reference sequence). This CDR3 spans 14 amino acids. The variable domain in full, completed from reference TRBV11-1 and TRBJ2-2, reads EAEVAQSPRYKITEKSQAVAFWCDPISGHATLYWYRQILGQGPELLVQFQDESVVDDSQLPKDRFSAERLKGVDSTLKIQPAELGDSAMYLCASSPQQGTGELFFGEGSRLTVL.

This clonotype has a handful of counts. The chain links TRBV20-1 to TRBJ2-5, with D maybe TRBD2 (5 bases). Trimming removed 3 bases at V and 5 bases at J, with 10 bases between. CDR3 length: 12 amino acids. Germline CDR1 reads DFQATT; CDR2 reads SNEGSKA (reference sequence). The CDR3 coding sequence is TGCAGTGCTAGTATCGTAGCGGAGACCCAGTACTTC. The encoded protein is CSASIVAETQYF.

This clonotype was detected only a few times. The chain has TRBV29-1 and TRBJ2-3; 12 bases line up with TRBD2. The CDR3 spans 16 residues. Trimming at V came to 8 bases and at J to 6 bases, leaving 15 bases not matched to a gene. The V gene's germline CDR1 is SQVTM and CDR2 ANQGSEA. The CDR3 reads CSPIGGLTSGSDTQYF. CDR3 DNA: TGCAGCCCTATTGGGGGGTTGACTAGCGGGAGTGATACGCAGTATTTT.

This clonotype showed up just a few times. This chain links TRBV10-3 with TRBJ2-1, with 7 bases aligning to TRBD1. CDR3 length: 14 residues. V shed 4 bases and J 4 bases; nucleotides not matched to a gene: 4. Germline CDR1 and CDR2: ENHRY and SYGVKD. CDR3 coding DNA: TGTGCCATCAGTGGAGGGACAGATTACAATGAGCAGTTCTTC. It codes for CAISGGTDYNEQFF.

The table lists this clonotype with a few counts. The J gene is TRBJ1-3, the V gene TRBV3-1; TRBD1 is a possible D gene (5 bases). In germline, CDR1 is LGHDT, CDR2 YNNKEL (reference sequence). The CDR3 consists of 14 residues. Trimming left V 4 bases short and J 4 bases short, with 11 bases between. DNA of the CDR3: TGTGCCAGCAGCCTCAGGGCAGGCGGAAACACCATATATTTT. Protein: CASSLRAGGNTIYF.

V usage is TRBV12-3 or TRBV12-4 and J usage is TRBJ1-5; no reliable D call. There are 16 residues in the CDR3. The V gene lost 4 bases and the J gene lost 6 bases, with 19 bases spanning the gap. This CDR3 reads CASSSQAGKGGQPQHF. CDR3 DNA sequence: TGTGCCAGCAGTTCCCAAGCGGGGAAGGGCGGTCAGCCCCAGCATTTT.

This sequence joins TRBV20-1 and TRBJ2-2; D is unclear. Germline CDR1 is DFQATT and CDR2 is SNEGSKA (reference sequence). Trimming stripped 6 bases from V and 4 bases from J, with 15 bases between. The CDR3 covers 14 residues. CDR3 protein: CSATLPRSTGELFF. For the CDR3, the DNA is TGCAGTGCCACACTCCCGAGGAGCACCGGGGAGCTGTTTTTT.

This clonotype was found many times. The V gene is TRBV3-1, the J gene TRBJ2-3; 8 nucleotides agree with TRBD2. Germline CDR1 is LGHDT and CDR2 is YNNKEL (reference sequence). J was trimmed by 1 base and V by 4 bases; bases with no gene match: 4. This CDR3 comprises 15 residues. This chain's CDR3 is CASSLGAGGTDTQYF. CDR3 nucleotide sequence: TGTGCCAGCAGCCTCGGAGCGGGGGGCACAGATACGCAGTATTTT.

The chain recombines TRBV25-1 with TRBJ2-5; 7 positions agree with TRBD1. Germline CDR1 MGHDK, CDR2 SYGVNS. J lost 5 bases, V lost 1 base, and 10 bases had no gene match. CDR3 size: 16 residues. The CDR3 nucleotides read TGTGCCAGCAGTGAATCGAAGGCTACAGGGGACGAGACCCAGTACTTC. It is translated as CASSESKATGDETQYF.

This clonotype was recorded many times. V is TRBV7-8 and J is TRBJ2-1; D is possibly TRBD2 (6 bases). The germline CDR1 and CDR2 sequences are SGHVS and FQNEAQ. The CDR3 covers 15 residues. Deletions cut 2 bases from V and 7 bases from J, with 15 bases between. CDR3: CASSLLVGGENEQFF. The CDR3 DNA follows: TGTGCCAGCAGCTTATTAGTGGGAGGAGAAAATGAGCAGTTCTTC.